One and the same sample provided the 19 T cell receptor beta chains below, sequenced in a study of blood T cell repertoires in COVID-19. Clones were read by immunoSEQ multiplex PCR, and TCRdb kept only the in-frame ones, dropping some. This sample yields around 370,000 clones, of which 85% to 90% are seen a single time; about 6% belongs to the top ten. Input material: peripheral blood. Receptors originate from a woman between 50 and 59 years old with COVID-19, enrolled during active disease.

The genes are TRBV27 and TRBJ1-1, with TRBD1 identical over 7 bases. CDR3 length equals 14 residues. V was pared by 8 bases and J by 1 base, with 7 bases of the junction left unmatched. Per germline, CDR1 MNHEY and CDR2 SMNVEV (reference sequence). CDR3 region: CASGRGLPNTEAFF. The CDR3 region has the DNA TGTGCCAGCGGTAGGGGGCTTCCGAACACTGAAGCTTTCTTT.

This clone was picked up one time. CDR3 protein: CASSFGAGFYEQYF. The CDR3 region has the DNA TGTGCCAGCAGTTTTGGGGCAGGGTTTTACGAGCAGTACTTC. The rearrangement uses TRBV6-5 and TRBJ2-7; a possible D gene is TRBD1 (5 bases). Trimming took off 4 bases at V and 4 bases at J, with 14 bases between the two ends. The length of the CDR3 is 14 residues. The germline CDR1 and CDR2 sequences are MNHEY and SVGAGI.

The V and J genes are TRBV24-1 and TRBJ2-7, with 11 bases fitting TRBD2. Trimming took 3 bases from V and 5 from J; bases not matched to a gene: 8. CDR1 and CDR2 (germline): KGHDR, SFDVKD. The CDR3 loop spans 16 amino acids. The DNA for the CDR3 is TGTGCCACCAGTGATACCTCTAGCGGGAGGAGACACGAGCAGTACTTC. As protein: CATSDTSSGRRHEQYF.

The CDR3, as DNA: TGTGCCAGCATTCTGAAGGCGCGGGAGAGGTCCACCGGGGAGCTGTTTTTT. Residues: CASILKARERSTGELFF. The rearrangement uses TRBV6-4 and TRBJ2-2; 7 nucleotides align to TRBD2. V was pared by 7 bases and J by 4 bases, with 15 bases of the junction left unmatched. The CDR3 loop spans 17 amino acids. CDR1 MRHNA and CDR2 SNTAGT come from the germline V gene.

The rearrangement uses TRBV11-2 and TRBJ1-3, with 8 bases aligning to TRBD1. This CDR3 is built from 17 residues. V trimming: 0 bases; J trimming: 4 bases; junction bases outside the gene matches: 8. CDR1 is SGHAT, CDR2 FQNNGV, per germline. The CDR3 DNA follows: TGTGCCAGCAGCTTAGAGCGGAAGACAGGGGCCGGAAACACCATATATTTT. Its translation is CASSLERKTGAGNTIYF.

The chain couples TRBV20-1 to TRBJ1-5; tentative D call: TRBD1 (6 bases). Trimming pared 3 bases from V and 6 bases from J, leaving 12 bases between. The CDR3 is made up of 13 amino acids. Germline values: CDR1 DFQATT, CDR2 SNEGSKA (reference sequence). The CDR3 nucleotides read TGCAGTGCTAGTCAGGGGTCTGGTCAGCCCCAGCATTTT. Protein product: CSASQGSGQPQHF.

This chain uses TRBV7-3 with TRBJ2-1, with TRBD1 as a possible D gene (6 bases). The V end was cut by 2 bases, the J end by 5 bases, with 7 bases between. CDR3 length: 13 amino acids. Germline CDR1 reads SGHTA; CDR2 reads FQGTGA. CDR3 coding DNA: TGTGCCAGCAGCTTATGGGACAACAATGAGCAGTTCTTC. It is translated as CASSLWDNNEQFF.

The chain joins TRBV18 to TRBJ1-5; D is perhaps TRBD1 (6 bases). CDR1 and CDR2 from the germline V gene are KGHSH and LQKENI. This CDR3 has 17 amino acids. V shed 6 bases and J shed 0 bases, with 18 bases lying between them. CDR3 in amino acids: CASSPTGTPYSNQPQHF. The CDR3 DNA is TGTGCCAGCTCGCCTACCGGGACACCATATAGCAATCAGCCCCAGCATTTT.

In its sample, this clone was seen once. The chain is built from TRBV5-4 and TRBJ2-3; no firm D call. Looked up from germline, CDR1 is SGHNT and CDR2 is YYREEE (reference sequence). V shed 4 bases and J shed 2 bases, with 17 bases lying between them. The length of the CDR3 is 16 residues. The CDR3 nucleotides read TGTGCCAGCAGCAATCGGCGGCCTGGAGCCACAGATACGCAGTATTTT. Protein: CASSNRRPGATDTQYF.

The chain joins TRBV6-5 to TRBJ1-1, with 7 nucleotides matching TRBD1. The germline V gene encodes CDR1 MNHEY and CDR2 SVGAGI. The CDR3 sequence is 13 residues long. The J segment lost 4 bases and the V segment lost 6 bases, leaving 5 bases of the junction unmatched. CDR3 amino acids: CASSLQGSTEAFF. In DNA, the CDR3 is TGTGCCAGCAGCCTACAGGGGAGCACTGAAGCTTTCTTT.

The V and J genes are TRBV4-2 and TRBJ2-2; D is perhaps TRBD2 (5 bases). The CDR3 extends over 17 amino acids. With 2 bases removed from V and 1 base from J, the gap between germline ends came to 14 bases. Germline loops: CDR1 LGHNA, CDR2 YNFKEQ. CDR3 nucleotide sequence: TGTGCCAGCAGCCAACGAAGCCCAGCGGAGAACACCGGGGAGCTGTTTTTT. Protein: CASSQRSPAENTGELFF.

Notes on this clone: A read error may account for a junction end that differs from germline. The V call is TRBV19, the J call TRBJ2-1; a weak D match, TRBD2 (6 bases). The CDR3 spans 15 residues. The V gene's germline CDR1 is LNHDA and CDR2 SQIVND (reference sequence). The CDR3 here is CASKRGGLSYHEQFF. In nucleotides, the CDR3 is TGTGCCAGTAAACGGGGAGGCCTTAGCTACCATGAGCAGTTCTTC.

The count of this clone is one. The chain carries TRBV11-3 and TRBJ2-1; TRBD1 matches at 7 bases. Per the germline V gene, CDR1 is SGHNT and CDR2 is YENEEA. This CDR3 comprises 14 residues. V was pared by 6 bases and J by 4 bases, with 6 bases of the junction left unmatched. The CDR3 nucleotides read TGTGCCAGCAGGCCGGGACAGCAATACAATGAGCAGTTCTTC. Protein product: CASRPGQQYNEQFF.

The count of this clone is one. The chain has TRBV24-1 and TRBJ2-3; TRBD2 matches 11 bases. The CDR3 runs 17 residues. V lost 3 bases, J lost 4 bases, and 8 bases stayed unmatched. Germline V gene data show CDR1 as KGHDR and CDR2 as SFDVKD. CDR3 in DNA: TGTGCCACCAGTGATGGGGTTAGCGGGAGGGAGGCAGATACGCAGTATTTT. Its protein product is CATSDGVSGREADTQYF.

The rearrangement uses TRBV11-3 and TRBJ2-1, with 9 bases aligning to TRBD2. The V and J ends lost 0 bases and 4 bases, in that order; junction bases with no gene match: 1. The germline gives CDR1 SGHNT, CDR2 YENEEA. The CDR3 is 15 residues long. This chain's CDR3 is CASSLEGLAYNEQFF. The CDR3 DNA sequence: TGTGCCAGCAGCTTAGAGGGACTAGCTTACAATGAGCAGTTCTTC.

The V gene is TRBV5-4, the J gene TRBJ2-7, with 9 bases aligning to TRBD1. The V gene end was trimmed by 5 bases and the J gene end by 1 base; junction bases not matched to a gene: 10. Germline V CDR1 and CDR2: SGHNT, YYREEE (reference sequence). The CDR3 consists of 16 residues. The CDR3, as DNA: TGTGCCAGCAGTACCCGGAGACAGGGGGATTCCTACGAGCAGTACTTC. Protein product: CASSTRRQGDSYEQYF.

This clone has ten or more counts. The chain joins TRBV2 to TRBJ1-4; maybe TRBD1 (6 bases). V was cut by 4 bases and J by 6 bases, with 15 bases left in between. Per germline, CDR1 SNHLY and CDR2 FYNNEI. This CDR3 is 15 amino acids long. DNA of the CDR3: TGTGCCAGCAGTGGGGGACAAGGAAGAGATGAAAAACTGTTTTTT. Amino acids: CASSGGQGRDEKLFF.

Only one count was recorded for this clone. The chain carries TRBV27 and TRBJ2-7, with D perhaps matching TRBD2 (6 bases). CDR3 length equals 14 residues. V was clipped by 4 bases and J by 1 base, with 11 bases between them. The V gene's germline CDR1 is MNHEY and CDR2 SMNVEV (reference sequence). CDR3 region: CASSWGGASYEQYF. In DNA form, the CDR3 reads TGTGCCAGCAGTTGGGGCGGGGCATCCTACGAGCAGTACTTC.

J is TRBJ1-6 and V is TRBV7-3, with D unclear. Per the germline V gene, CDR1 is SGHTA and CDR2 is FQGTGA. V gave up 5 bases and J gave up 9 bases, with 11 bases separating them. CDR3 length: 13 residues. This chain's CDR3 is CASSGWGGSPLHF. CDR3 DNA: TGTGCCAGCAGCGGATGGGGAGGTTCACCCCTCCACTTT. The full variable domain, completed using reference TRBV7-3 and TRBJ1-6, is GAGVSQTPSNKVTEKGKYVELRCDPISGHTALYWYRQSLGQGPEFLIYFQGTGAADDSGLPNDRFFAVRPEGSVSTLKIQRTERGDSAVYLCASSGWGGSPLHFGNGTRLTVT.